This entry features one T cell receptor beta chain sequence. Its antigen is unknown. Runs used v3.0 of the immunoSEQ assay and were done at survey level. The table came from immunoSEQ multiplex PCR; TCRdb's copy has only in-frame clones and leaves some out. The data contain roughly 17,000 clones, around three quarters of them singletons. Trimming took 0 bases from V and 3 from J, leaving 12 bases between them. The CDR3 has 15 residues. From germline, CDR1 is GTSNPN and CDR2 SVGIG (reference sequence). This record comes from a study of long-term antiretroviral therapy in people with HIV. Overall study results and limits: CDR3 lengths in HIV samples spanned a narrower range than controls.

This sequence originates from a woman aged 40 to 50 with HIV. The sequenced sample was unsorted PBMCs, obtained 2.3 years after starting antiretroviral therapy. The chain recombines TRBV30 with TRBJ2-1, with a possible D match to TRBD2 (6 bases). CDR3 sequence (DNA): TGTGCCTGGAGTGTATGGAGGGAAGACTACAATGAGCAGTTCTTC. As protein: CAWSVWREDYNEQFF.